A selection of T cell receptor beta chains follows, all from one sample in a study of blood T cell repertoires in COVID-19. Clones were sequenced by immunoSEQ multiplex PCR, and TCRdb holds only the in-frame ones, with some missing. The sample yields hundreds of thousands of clones, around 90% seen once. Sequences were obtained from peripheral blood. These receptor sequences come from a man between 18 and 35 years old with active or convalescent COVID-19. Both conserved end residues are part of each CDR3. Fields, in order: CDR3 length, D gene, clone size, J gene, V gene, CDR3 protein, CDR3 DNA. A D gene is named only where the DNA matches it firmly. Clone size appears in some rows only: once, few, many, or a class for an expanded clone.

>13|-|-|TRBJ2-2|TRBV3-1/TRBV3-2
CASSPTGAGELFF
TGTGCCAGCAGCCCCACCGGGGCCGGGGAGCTGTTTTTT
>17|TRBD1|-|TRBJ1-1|TRBV3-1/TRBV3-2
CASSEGDRQKLNTEAFF
TGTGCCAGCAGCGAGGGGGACAGGCAAAAACTGAACACTGAAGCTTTCTTT
>14|-|few|TRBJ1-2|TRBV13
CASSLYREFSGYTF
TGTGCCAGCAGCTTATACAGGGAATTCTCTGGCTACACCTTC
>15|-|many|TRBJ2-6|TRBV6-4
CASSDSRGGANVLTF
TGTGCCAGCAGTGACTCGAGAGGAGGGGCCAACGTCCTGACTTTC
>16|TRBD1|once|TRBJ1-1|TRBV27
CASSETGGPVNTEAFF
TGTGCCAGCAGTGAGACAGGGGGCCCGGTGAACACTGAAGCTTTCTTT
>15|TRBD2|-|TRBJ2-1|TRBV20-1
CSASRGGQSYNEQFF
TGCAGTGCTAGTCGGGGGGGCCAATCCTACAATGAGCAGTTCTTC
>13|-|-|TRBJ1-1|TRBV5-1
CASSLYGDTEAFF
TGCGCCAGCAGCTTATACGGTGACACTGAAGCTTTCTTT
>13|-|once|TRBJ1-2|TRBV6-1
CASSEGLQTTYTF
TGTGCCAGCAGTGAAGGACTCCAGACCACCTACACCTTC
>15|-|-|TRBJ2-3|TRBV5-1
CASSWGGGSTDTQYF
TGCGCCAGCAGCTGGGGGGGCGGGAGCACAGATACGCAGTATTTT
>16|TRBD2|-|TRBJ2-1|TRBV11-2
CASSSRGGGTYNEQFF
TGTGCCAGCAGCTCTAGAGGCGGGGGGACCTACAATGAGCAGTTCTTC
>15|-|-|TRBJ1-1|TRBV2
CASIPSGRVGTEAFF
TGTGCCAGCATCCCTTCCGGCAGGGTTGGCACTGAAGCTTTCTTT
>17|-|-|TRBJ2-1|TRBV7-9
CASSLALQVYSYNEQFF
TGTGCCAGCAGCTTAGCGTTACAGGTATATTCCTACAATGAGCAGTTCTTC
>17|TRBD1|once|TRBJ2-1|TRBV18
CASSPGTGAFRDNEQFF
TGTGCCAGCTCACCAGGTACAGGGGCCTTTAGGGACAATGAGCAGTTCTTC
>15|TRBD2|-|TRBJ2-1|TRBV6-5
CASSYARGGDNEQFF
TGTGCCAGCAGTTACGCTCGGGGGGGGGACAATGAGCAGTTCTTC
>14|-|few|TRBJ1-1|TRBV19
CASSITGSYTEAFF
TGTGCCAGTAGTATAACAGGGTCATACACTGAAGCTTTCTTT
>16|-|-|TRBJ1-6|TRBV7-8
CASSSPGFLGNSPLHF
TGTGCCAGCAGTTCGCCGGGGTTTTTGGGTAATTCACCCCTCCACTTT
>16|-|-|TRBJ1-2|TRBV27
CASSLMGGGANYGYTF
TGTGCCAGCAGTTTAATGGGAGGGGGTGCTAACTATGGCTACACCTTC
>16|-|few|TRBJ1-3|TRBV3-1/TRBV3-2
CASSQDWAGAGNTIYF
TGTGCCAGCAGCCAAGATTGGGCAGGGGCAGGAAACACCATATATTTT
>15|TRBD2|-|TRBJ2-2|TRBV9
CASSVVQGGTGELFF
TGTGCCAGCAGCGTAGTTCAGGGAGGGACCGGGGAGCTGTTTTTT
>14|-|-|TRBJ2-3|TRBV5-1
CASSFKGSTDTQYF
TGCGCCAGCAGCTTCAAGGGGAGCACAGATACGCAGTATTTT
>16|-|once|TRBJ2-3|TRBV11-3
CASSLRTGPSTDTQYF
TGTGCCAGCAGCTTACGGACTGGCCCTAGCACAGATACGCAGTATTTT
>15|-|few|TRBJ1-3|TRBV7-3
CASSPSPGSGNTIYF
TGTGCCAGCAGCCCAAGCCCCGGCTCTGGAAACACCATATATTTT
>15|-|-|TRBJ1-2|TRBV19
CASSIDPFGMIGYTF
TGTGCCAGTAGTATAGACCCGTTCGGTATGATCGGCTACACCTTC
>16|TRBD1|few|TRBJ1-1|TRBV19
CASRITGGAQNTEAFF
TGTGCCAGTAGAATTACAGGGGGAGCACAGAACACTGAAGCTTTCTTT
>14|TRBD1|-|TRBJ2-7|TRBV5-5
CASSGYRGPYEQYF
TGTGCCAGCAGCGGATACAGGGGGCCGTACGAGCAGTACTTC
>15|TRBD1|-|TRBJ2-3|TRBV9
CASAPGTGGLDTQYF
TGTGCCAGCGCCCCCGGGACAGGGGGCTTAGATACGCAGTATTTT
>15|TRBD2|-|TRBJ2-1|TRBV11-2
CASSLASGSYNEQFF
TGTGCCAGCAGCTTAGCTAGCGGGTCCTACAATGAGCAGTTCTTC
>15|-|once|TRBJ1-4|TRBV5-1
CASSLGQTINEKLFF
TGCGCCAGCAGCTTGGGGCAGACAATAAATGAAAAACTGTTTTTT
>13|-|once|TRBJ1-2|TRBV24-1
CATSAGPDYGYTF
TGTGCCACCAGTGCAGGGCCTGACTATGGCTACACCTTC
>13|-|-|TRBJ2-3|TRBV6-4
CASSAVYTDTQYF
TGTGCCAGCAGTGCGGTCTACACAGATACGCAGTATTTT
>17|-|-|TRBJ1-1|TRBV9
CASSRGRASYRNTEAFF
TGTGCCAGCAGCCGTGGCAGGGCTTCTTACAGGAACACTGAAGCTTTCTTT
>18|TRBD1|-|TRBJ2-3|TRBV27
CASSSPPPLRGPPDTQYF
TGTGCCAGCAGTTCCCCACCCCCGTTGAGGGGGCCCCCAGATACGCAGTATTTT
>15|TRBD1|-|TRBJ2-5|TRBV14
CASSQDRGRRETQYF
TGTGCCAGCAGCCAAGACAGGGGGCGCCGGGAGACCCAGTACTTC
>13|TRBD1|-|TRBJ2-7|TRBV6-2/TRBV6-3
CASSLYRGREQYF
TGTGCCAGCAGTTTATACAGGGGGCGAGAGCAGTACTTC
>12|-|-|TRBJ1-2|TRBV12-3/TRBV12-4
CASSWGVFGYTF
TGTGCCAGCAGTTGGGGGGTCTTTGGCTACACCTTC
>14|TRBD2|-|TRBJ2-3|TRBV29-1
CSVGLDLNTDTQYF
TGCAGCGTGGGACTAGACCTTAACACAGATACGCAGTATTTT
>13|TRBD2|-|TRBJ2-7|TRBV10-3
CAITERGDGEQYF
TGTGCCATCACCGAGCGGGGGGACGGCGAGCAGTACTTC
>13|-|-|TRBJ2-5|TRBV5-1
CASSPYAGETQYF
TGCGCCAGCAGCCCGTACGCCGGGGAGACCCAGTACTTC
>17|TRBD2|-|TRBJ2-1|TRBV27
CASRGTSGGFSYNEQFF
TGTGCCAGCAGAGGGACTAGCGGGGGGTTCTCCTACAATGAGCAGTTCTTC
>15|-|few|TRBJ1-6|TRBV2
CASSEIHTRNSPLHF
TGTGCCAGCAGTGAAATCCATACAAGAAATTCACCCCTCCACTTT
>13|-|-|TRBJ2-7|TRBV3-1/TRBV3-2
CASSQGVSYEQYF
TGTGCCAGCAGCCAAGGTGTATCCTACGAGCAGTACTTC
>15|-|few|TRBJ2-3|TRBV6-2/TRBV6-3
CASSYEVKGPDTQYF
TGTGCCAGCAGTTATGAGGTGAAGGGGCCAGATACGCAGTATTTT
>10|-|once|TRBJ2-1|TRBV20-1
CSAGAREQFF
TGCAGTGCTGGGGCTCGTGAGCAGTTCTTC
>16|TRBD1|once|TRBJ2-3|TRBV29-1
CSVHGQTGEGTDTQYF
TGCAGCGTTCACGGACAGACAGGGGAGGGCACAGATACGCAGTATTTT
>15|-|once|TRBJ2-7|TRBV7-9
CASSRVVGSSYEQYF
TGTGCCAGCAGCCGAGTGGTTGGTTCGTCGTACGAGCAGTACTTC